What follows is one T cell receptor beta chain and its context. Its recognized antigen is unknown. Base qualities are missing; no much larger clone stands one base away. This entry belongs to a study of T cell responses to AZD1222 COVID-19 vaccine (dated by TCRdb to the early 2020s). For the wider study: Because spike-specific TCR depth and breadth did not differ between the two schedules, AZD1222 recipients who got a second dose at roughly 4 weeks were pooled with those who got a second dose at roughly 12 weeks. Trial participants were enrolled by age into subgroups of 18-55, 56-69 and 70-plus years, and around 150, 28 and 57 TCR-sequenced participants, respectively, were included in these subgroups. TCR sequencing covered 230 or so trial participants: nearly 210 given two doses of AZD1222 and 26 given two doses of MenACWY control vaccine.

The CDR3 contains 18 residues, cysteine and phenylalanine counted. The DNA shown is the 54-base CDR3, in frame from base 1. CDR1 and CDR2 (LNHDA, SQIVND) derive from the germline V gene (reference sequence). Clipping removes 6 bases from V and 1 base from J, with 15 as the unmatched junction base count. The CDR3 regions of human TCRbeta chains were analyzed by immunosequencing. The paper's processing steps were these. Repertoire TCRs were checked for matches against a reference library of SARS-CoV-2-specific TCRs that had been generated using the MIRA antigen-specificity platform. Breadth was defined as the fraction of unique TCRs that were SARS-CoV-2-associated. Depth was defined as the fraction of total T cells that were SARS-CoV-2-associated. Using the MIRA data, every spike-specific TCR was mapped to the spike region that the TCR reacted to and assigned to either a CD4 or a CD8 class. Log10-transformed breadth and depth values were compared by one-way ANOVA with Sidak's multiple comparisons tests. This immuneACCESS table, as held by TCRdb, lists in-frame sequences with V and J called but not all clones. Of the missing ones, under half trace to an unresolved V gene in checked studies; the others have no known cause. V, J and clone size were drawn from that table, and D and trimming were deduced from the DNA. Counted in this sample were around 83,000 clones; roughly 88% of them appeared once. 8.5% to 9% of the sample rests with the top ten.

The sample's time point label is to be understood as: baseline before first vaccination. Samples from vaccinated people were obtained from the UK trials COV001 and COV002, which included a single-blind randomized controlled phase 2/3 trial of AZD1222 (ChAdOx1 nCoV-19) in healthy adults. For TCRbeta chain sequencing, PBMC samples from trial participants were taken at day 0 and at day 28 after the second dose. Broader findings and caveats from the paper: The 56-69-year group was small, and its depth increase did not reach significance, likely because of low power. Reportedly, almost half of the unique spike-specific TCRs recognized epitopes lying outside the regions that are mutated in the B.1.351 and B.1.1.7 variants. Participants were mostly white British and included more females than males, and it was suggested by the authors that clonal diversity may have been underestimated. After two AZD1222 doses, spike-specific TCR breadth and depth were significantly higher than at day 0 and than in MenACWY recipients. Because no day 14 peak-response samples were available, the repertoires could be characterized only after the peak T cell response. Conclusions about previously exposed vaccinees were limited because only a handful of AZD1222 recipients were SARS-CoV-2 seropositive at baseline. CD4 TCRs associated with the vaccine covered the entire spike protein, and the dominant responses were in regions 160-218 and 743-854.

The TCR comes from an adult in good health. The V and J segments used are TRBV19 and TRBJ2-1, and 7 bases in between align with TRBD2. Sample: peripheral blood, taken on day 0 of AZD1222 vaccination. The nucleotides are TGTGCCAGTAGACCCCTAGAGTTATCGGGAGGTTCCTACAATGAGCAGTTCTTC. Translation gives CASRPLELSGGSYNEQFF.